Given below is one TCR beta chain in context. Many counts were recorded for this clone. What antigen it recognizes has not been identified. Base quality data are lacking; no much larger clone is found one base away. The immunoSEQ Assay, a bias-controlled multiplex PCR, was used to amplify TCRbeta CDR3 regions from genomic DNA. The original methods were these. The number of nucleated cells in each sample was estimated from the amplification of reference gene primers within the assay. Sequence reads were collapsed and filtered to measure the absolute abundance of every unique TCRbeta CDR3 rearrangement. Productive Simpson clonality was computed per sample as the square root of Simpson's diversity index over productive rearrangements. As stored in TCRdb, this immuneACCESS dataset retains in-frame rearrangements with V and J assigned. A fraction of the clones does not appear; measured against another copy, unresolved V genes explain less than half of the discrepancy, and the remainder lacks a known reason. V and J calls and clone size are copied from that table; D and trimming were computed from the DNA. In all, the sample holds about 110,000 clones, and less than 85% of those were seen once. The ten largest make up more than 20% of the sample.

The sample comes from a study of blood T cell repertoires in COVID-19 (dated by TCRdb to 2020 to 2021). Concerning the study at large: Collaborator samples came from the United States, Italy and Spain and covered acute and convalescent phases of COVID-19. The prospective study material was composed of cDNA or gDNA derived from T cells, B-cell-depleted T cells, or PBMCs. The dataset comprised deeply sampled blood TCRbeta repertoires from subjects exposed to, actively infected with, or recovered from COVID-19. The repertoires were released in a freely available public database meant as a resource for research on the immune response to SARS-CoV-2. The samples were drawn from two sources: the first 160 participants of the ongoing ImmuneRACE study, and 950 to 1,500 subjects contributed by 6 global collaborators. Nearly every sample came with metadata listing a de-identified subject ID, COVID-19 status, age in years and sex. Where HLA class I and class II types were available, the types were taken from metadata supplied by the sample provider, not from assay-based typing.

Broader findings and caveats from the paper: Clinical and demographic metadata were provided uncurated, with the amount varying by source and participant.

The germline V gene (reference sequence) yields LGHDT for CDR1 and YNNKEL for CDR2. V lost 1 base and J lost 5 bases; the stretch between them is 18 bases long. Its CDR3 holds 16 amino acids, cysteine through phenylalanine. Of the read, only the CDR3 DNA is kept; its 48 bases are in frame from base 1. Whole blood was collected in K2EDTA tubes by collaborating institutions according to the institutions' own protocols. For TCRbeta analysis, collaborators shipped samples in one of three forms: frozen whole blood, isolated PBMCs, or DNA extracted from either of those sample types. This sequence was found in a man in his 70s with active or convalescent COVID-19. Input material: peripheral blood. This sequence uses TRBV3-1 (or the pseudogene TRBV3-2) and TRBJ2-7; the D gene is possibly TRBD2, with 5 bases matching. The DNA reads as follows: TGTGCCAGCAGCCAAGGTAAGACTACGGCGGACGACGAGCAGTACTTC. This sequence encodes CASSQGKTTADDEQYF.